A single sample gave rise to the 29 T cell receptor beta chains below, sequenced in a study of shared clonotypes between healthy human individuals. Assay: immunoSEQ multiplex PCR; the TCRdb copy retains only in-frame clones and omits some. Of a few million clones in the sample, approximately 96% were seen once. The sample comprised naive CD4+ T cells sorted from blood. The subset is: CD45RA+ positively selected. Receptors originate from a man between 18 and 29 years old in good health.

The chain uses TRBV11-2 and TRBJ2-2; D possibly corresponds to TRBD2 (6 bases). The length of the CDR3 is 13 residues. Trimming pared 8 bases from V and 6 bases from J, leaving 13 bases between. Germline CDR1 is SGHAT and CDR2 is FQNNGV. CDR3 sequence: CASHWGEAGELFF. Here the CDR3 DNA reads TGTGCCAGCCATTGGGGGGAGGCCGGGGAGCTGTTTTTT.

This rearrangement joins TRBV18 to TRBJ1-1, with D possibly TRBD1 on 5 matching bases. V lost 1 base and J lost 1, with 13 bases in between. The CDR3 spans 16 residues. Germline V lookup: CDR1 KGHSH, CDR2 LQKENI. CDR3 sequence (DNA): TGTGCCAGCTCACCACGAGAGGGTGGGGGGAACACTGAAGCTTTCTTT. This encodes CASSPREGGGNTEAFF.

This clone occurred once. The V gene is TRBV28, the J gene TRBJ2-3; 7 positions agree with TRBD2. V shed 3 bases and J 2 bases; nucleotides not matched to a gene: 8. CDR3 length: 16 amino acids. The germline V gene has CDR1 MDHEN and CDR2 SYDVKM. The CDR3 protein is CASSLSSAGDTDTQYF. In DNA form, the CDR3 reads TGTGCCAGCAGTTTGTCCTCCGCGGGGGACACAGATACGCAGTATTTT.

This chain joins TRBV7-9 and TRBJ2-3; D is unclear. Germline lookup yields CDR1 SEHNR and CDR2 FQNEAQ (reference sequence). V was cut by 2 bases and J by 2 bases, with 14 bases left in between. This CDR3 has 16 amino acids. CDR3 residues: CASSLRKDSDTDTQYF. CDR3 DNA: TGTGCCAGCAGCTTACGTAAGGATTCAGACACAGATACGCAGTATTTT. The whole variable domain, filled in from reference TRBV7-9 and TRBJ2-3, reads DTGVSQNPRHKITKRGQNVTFRCDPISEHNRLYWYRQTLGQGPEFLTYFQNEAQLEKSRLLSDRFSAERPKGSFSTLEIQRTEQGDSAMYLCASSLRKDSDTDTQYFGPGTRLTVL.

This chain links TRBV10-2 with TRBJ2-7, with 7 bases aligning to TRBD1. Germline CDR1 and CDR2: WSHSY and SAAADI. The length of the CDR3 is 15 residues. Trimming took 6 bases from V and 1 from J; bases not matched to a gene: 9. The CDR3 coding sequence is TGCGCCAGCAGCAAAAGACAGGGAAGTTCCTACGAGCAGTACTTC. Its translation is CASSKRQGSSYEQYF.

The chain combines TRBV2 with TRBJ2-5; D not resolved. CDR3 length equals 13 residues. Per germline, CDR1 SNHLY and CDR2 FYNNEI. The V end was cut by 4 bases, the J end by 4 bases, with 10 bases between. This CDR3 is CASSGPLGETQYF. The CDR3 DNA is TGTGCCAGCAGTGGACCTTTGGGAGAGACCCAGTACTTC. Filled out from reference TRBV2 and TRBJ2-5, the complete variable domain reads EPEVTQTPSHQVTQMGQEVILRCVPISNHLYFYWYRQILGQKVEFLVSFYNNEISEKSEIFDDQFSVERPDGSNFTLKIRSTKLEDSAMYFCASSGPLGETQYFGPGTRLLVL.

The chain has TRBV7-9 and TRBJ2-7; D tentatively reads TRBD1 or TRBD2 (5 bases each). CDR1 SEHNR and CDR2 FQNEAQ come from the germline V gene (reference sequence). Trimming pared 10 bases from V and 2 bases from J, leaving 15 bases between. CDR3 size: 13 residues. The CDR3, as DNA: TGTGCCACCACTTTAGAGGGGACCTACGAGCAGTACTTC. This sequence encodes CATTLEGTYEQYF.

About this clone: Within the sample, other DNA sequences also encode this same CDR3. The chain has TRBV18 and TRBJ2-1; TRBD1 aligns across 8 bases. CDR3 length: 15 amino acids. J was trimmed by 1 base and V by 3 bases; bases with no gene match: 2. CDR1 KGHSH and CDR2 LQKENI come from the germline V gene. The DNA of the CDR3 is TGTGCCAGCTCACCCGGACAGGGATCCTACAATGAGCAGTTCTTC. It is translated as CASSPGQGSYNEQFF.

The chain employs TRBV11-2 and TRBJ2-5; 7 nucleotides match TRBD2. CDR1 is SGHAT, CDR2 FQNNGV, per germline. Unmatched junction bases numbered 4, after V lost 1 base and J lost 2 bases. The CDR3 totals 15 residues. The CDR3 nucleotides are TGTGCCAGCAGCTTAGGAGAAGCGGGGCAAGAGACCCAGTACTTC. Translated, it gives CASSLGEAGQETQYF.

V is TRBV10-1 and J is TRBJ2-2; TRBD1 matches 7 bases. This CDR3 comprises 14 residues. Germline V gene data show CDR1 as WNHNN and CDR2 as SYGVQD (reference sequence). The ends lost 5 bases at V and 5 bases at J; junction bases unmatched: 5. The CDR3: CASSPAQGTGELFF. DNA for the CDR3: TGCGCCAGCAGTCCAGCACAGGGGACCGGGGAGCTGTTTTTT.

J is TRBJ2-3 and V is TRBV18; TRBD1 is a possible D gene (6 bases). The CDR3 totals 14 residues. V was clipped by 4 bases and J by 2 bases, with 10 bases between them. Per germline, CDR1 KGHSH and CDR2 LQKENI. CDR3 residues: CASSRTGITDTQYF. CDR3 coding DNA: TGTGCCAGCTCACGCACAGGGATCACAGATACGCAGTATTTT.

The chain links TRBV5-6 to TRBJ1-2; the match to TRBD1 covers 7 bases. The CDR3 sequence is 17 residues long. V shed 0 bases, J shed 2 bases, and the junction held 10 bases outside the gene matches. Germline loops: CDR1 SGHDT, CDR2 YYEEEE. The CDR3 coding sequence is TGTGCCAGCAGCTTGGTAGGAGGGACACAGGGGAACTATGGCTACACCTTC. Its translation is CASSLVGGTQGNYGYTF.

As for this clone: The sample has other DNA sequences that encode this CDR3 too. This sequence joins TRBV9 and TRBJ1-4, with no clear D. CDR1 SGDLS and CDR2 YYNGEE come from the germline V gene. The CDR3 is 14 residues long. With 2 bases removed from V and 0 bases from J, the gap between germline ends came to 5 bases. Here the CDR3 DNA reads TGTGCCAGCAGCGTTCAAGCAACTAATGAAAAACTGTTTTTT. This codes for CASSVQATNEKLFF.

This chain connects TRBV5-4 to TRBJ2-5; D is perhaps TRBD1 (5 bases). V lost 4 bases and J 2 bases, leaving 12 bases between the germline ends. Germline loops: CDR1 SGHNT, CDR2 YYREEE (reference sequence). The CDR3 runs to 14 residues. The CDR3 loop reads CASSPRQSQETQYF. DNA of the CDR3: TGTGCCAGCAGCCCCCGACAGTCACAAGAGACCCAGTACTTC. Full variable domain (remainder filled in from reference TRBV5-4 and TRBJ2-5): ETGVTQSPTHLIKTRGQQVTLRCSSQSGHNTVSWYQQALGQGPQFIFQYYREEENGRGNFPPRFSGLQFPNYSSELNVNALELDDSALYLCASSPRQSQETQYFGPGTRLLVL.

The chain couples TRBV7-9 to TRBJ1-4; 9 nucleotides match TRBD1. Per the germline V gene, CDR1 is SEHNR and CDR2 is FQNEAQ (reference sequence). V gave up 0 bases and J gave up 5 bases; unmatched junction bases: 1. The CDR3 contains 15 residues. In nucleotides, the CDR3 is TGTGCCAGCAGCTTAGCGGGACAGGGCAATGAAAAACTGTTTTTT. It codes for CASSLAGQGNEKLFF.

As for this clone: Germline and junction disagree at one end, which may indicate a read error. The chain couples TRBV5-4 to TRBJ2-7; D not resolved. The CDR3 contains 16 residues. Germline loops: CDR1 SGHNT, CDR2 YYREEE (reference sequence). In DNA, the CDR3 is TGTGCCAGCACCTTGGGTTTGGATTCAGACTCCTACGAGCAGTACTTC. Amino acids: CASTLGLDSDSYEQYF.

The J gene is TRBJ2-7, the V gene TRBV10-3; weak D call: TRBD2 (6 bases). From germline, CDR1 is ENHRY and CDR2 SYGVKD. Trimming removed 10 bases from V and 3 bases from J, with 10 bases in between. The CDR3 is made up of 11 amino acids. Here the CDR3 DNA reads TGTGCCACCTCAGCGGGCTACGAGCAGTACTTC. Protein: CATSAGYEQYF.

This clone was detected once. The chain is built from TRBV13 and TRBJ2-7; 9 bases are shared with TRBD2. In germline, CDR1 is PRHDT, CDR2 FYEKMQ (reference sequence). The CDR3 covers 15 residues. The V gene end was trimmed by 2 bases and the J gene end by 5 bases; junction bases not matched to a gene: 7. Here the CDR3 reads CASSLRGRAADEQYF. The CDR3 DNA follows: TGTGCCAGCAGCTTACGCGGGAGGGCCGCGGACGAGCAGTACTTC.

The CDR3, as DNA: TGTGCCAGCAGCAGGAGCGGGGACACAGATACGCAGTATTTT. Amino acids: CASSRSGDTDTQYF. The chain is built from TRBV6-6 and TRBJ2-3, with 7 bases that match TRBD2. Losses at the gene ends were 6 bases for V and 2 bases for J; bases not matched to a gene: 5. Germline V gene data show CDR1 as MNHNY and CDR2 as SVGAGI (reference sequence). The CDR3 extends over 14 amino acids.

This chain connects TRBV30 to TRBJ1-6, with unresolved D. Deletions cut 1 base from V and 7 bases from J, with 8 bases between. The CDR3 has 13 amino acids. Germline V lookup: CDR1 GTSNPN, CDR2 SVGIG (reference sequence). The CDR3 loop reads CAWSGSGNSPLHF. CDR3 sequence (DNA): TGTGCCTGGAGTGGATCGGGAAATTCACCCCTCCACTTT.

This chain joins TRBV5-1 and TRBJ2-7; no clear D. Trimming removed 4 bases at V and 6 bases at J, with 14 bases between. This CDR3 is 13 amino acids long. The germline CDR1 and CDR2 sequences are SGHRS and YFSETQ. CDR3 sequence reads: CASSRSGDPEQYF. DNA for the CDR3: TGCGCCAGCAGCCGGTCGGGTGACCCCGAGCAGTACTTC.

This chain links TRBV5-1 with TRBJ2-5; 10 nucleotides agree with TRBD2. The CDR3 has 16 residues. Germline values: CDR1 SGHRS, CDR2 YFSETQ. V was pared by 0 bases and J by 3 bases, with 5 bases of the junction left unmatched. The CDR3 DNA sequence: TGCGCCAGCAGCTTGGGGAGCGGGGGGGCCAAAGAGACCCAGTACTTC. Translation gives CASSLGSGGAKETQYF.

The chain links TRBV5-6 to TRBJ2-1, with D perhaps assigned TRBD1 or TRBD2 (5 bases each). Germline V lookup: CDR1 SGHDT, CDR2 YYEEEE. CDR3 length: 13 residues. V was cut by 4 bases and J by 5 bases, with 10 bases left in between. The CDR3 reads CASSGDRNNEQFF. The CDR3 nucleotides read TGTGCCAGCAGCGGGGACCGAAACAATGAGCAGTTCTTC. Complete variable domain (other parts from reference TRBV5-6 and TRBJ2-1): DAGVTQSPTHLIKTRGQQVTLRCSPKSGHDTVSWYQQALGQGPQFIFQYYEEEERQRGNFPDRFSGHQFPNYSSELNVNALLLGDSALYLCASSGDRNNEQFFGPGTRLTVL.

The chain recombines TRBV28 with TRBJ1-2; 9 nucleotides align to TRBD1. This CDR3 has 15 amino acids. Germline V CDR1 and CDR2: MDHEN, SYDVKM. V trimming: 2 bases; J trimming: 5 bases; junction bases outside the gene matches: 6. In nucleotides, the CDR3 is TGTGCCAGCAGTTTAGGGACAGGGATGGGATATGGCTACACCTTC. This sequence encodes CASSLGTGMGYGYTF.

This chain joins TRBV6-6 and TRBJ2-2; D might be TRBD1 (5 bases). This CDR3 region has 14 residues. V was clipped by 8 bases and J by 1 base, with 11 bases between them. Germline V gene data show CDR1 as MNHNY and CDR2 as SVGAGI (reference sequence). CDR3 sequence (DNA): TGTGCCAGCTTAGGACAACGGAACACCGGGGAGCTGTTTTTT. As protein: CASLGQRNTGELFF.

The CDR3 sequence is CATRRGQETQYF. The CDR3 DNA sequence: TGTGCCACTAGACGGGGACAAGAGACCCAGTACTTC. The chain links TRBV19 to TRBJ2-5, with a tentative D call TRBD2 (5 bases). Germline CDR1 and CDR2: LNHDA and SQIVND (reference sequence). Trimming removed 10 bases from V and 2 bases from J, with 11 bases in between. CDR3 length: 12 amino acids.

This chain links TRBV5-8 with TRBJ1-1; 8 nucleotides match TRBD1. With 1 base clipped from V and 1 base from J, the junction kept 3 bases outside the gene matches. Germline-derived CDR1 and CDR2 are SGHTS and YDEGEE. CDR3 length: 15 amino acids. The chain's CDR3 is CASSLQGAKNTEAFF. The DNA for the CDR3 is TGTGCCAGCAGCTTGCAGGGGGCTAAGAACACTGAAGCTTTCTTT.

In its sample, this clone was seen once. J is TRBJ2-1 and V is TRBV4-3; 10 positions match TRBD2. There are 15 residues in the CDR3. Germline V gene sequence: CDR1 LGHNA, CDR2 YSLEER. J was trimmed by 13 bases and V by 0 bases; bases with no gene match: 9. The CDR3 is CASSQEEAGGPNQFF. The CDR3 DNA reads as TGCGCCAGCAGCCAAGAAGAAGCGGGAGGGCCAAATCAGTTCTTC.

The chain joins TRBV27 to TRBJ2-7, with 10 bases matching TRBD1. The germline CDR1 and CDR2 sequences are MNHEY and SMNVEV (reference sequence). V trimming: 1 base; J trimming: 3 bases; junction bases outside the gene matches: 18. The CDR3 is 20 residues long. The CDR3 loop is CASSLFGPGQGRLVGYEQYF. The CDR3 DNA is TGTGCCAGCAGTTTATTTGGTCCGGGACAGGGGCGTTTAGTCGGCTACGAGCAGTACTTC.